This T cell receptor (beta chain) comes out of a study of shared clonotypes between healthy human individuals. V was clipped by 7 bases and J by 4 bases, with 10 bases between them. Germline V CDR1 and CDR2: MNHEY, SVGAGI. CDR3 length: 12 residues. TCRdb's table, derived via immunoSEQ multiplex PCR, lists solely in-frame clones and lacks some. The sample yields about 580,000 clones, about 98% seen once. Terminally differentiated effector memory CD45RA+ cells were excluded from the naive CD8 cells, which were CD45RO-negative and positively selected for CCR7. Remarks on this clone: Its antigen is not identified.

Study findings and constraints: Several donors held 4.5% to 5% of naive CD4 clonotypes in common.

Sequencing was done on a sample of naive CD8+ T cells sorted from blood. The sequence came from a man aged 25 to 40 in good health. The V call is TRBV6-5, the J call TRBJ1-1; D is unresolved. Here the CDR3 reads CASMVGPTEAFF. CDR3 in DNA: TGTGCCAGCATGGTAGGGCCCACTGAAGCTTTCTTT.